The 8 T cell receptor beta chains in this list originate from one sample, sequenced in a study. TCRdb fed the 5' RACE reads into MiXCR, producing one record per CDR3 protein. The profile shows 35,000 to 50,000 distinct CDR3 sequences, 22% of them singletons. Tregs were sorted as CD4+CD25+CD127-/low cells. Sequenced material: Tregs sorted from a lymph node. The receptors were sampled from a female donor with breast cancer.

This clonotype was counted between two and nine times. The chain joins TRBV12-3 or TRBV12-4 to TRBJ2-7; 8 positions agree with TRBD1. The CDR3 loop spans 15 amino acids. V was clipped by 3 bases and J by 2 bases; unmatched bases: 6. CDR3 region: CASSFTGGTPYEQYF. The CDR3, as DNA: TGTGCCAGCAGTTTTACAGGGGGGACCCCCTACGAGCAGTACTTC.

This clonotype occurred once. Sequence at one end of the junction differs from germline and may be a read error. The genes are TRBV29-1 and TRBJ2-3; 8 positions agree with TRBD1. In germline, CDR1 is SQVTM, CDR2 ANQGSEA. This CDR3 comprises 13 residues. CDR3 residues: CGVEGQGGNTQYF. The DNA for the CDR3 is TGCGGCGTTGAAGGACAGGGTGGAAATACGCAGTATTTT.

This clonotype showed up many times. The chain combines TRBV29-1 with TRBJ1-4; 8 bases match TRBD1. Germline V CDR1 and CDR2: SQVTM, ANQGSEA. The length of the CDR3 is 13 residues. Trimming at V came to 4 bases and at J to 6 bases, leaving 4 bases not matched to a gene. CDR3 region: CSVGAGGYEKLFF. Here the CDR3 DNA reads TGCAGCGTTGGAGCAGGGGGCTATGAAAAACTGTTTTTT. The full variable domain, in which reference TRBV29-1 and TRBJ1-4 provide the parts outside the CDR3, is SAVISQKPSRDICQRGTSLTIQCQVDSQVTMMFWYRQQPGQSLTLIATANQGSEATYESGFVIDKFPISRPNLTFSTLTVSNMSPEDSSIYLCSVGAGGYEKLFFGSGTQLSVL.

This clonotype turned up a few times. This chain links TRBV19 with TRBJ2-3; 7 bases are a match to TRBD1. Germline V gene sequence: CDR1 LNHDA, CDR2 SQIVND (reference sequence). Trimming at V came to 3 bases and at J to 2 bases, leaving 8 bases not matched to a gene. This CDR3 has 16 residues. The DNA for the CDR3 is TGTGCCAGTAGTATTAGGGCAGGGGGTGTCACAGATACGCAGTATTTT. This encodes CASSIRAGGVTDTQYF. Full variable domain (rest looked up from reference TRBV19 and TRBJ2-3): DGGITQSPKYLFRKEGQNVTLSCEQNLNHDAMYWYRQDPGQGLRLIYYSQIVNDFQKGDIAEGYSVSREKKESFPLTVTSAQKNPTAFYLCASSIRAGGVTDTQYFGPGTRLTVL.

Relative to its sample, this clonotype is medium-sized (0.01 to 0.1%). The chain uses TRBV20-1 and TRBJ1-2; D might be TRBD1 (5 bases). This CDR3 is 12 amino acids long. V was clipped by 6 bases and J by 4 bases, with 12 bases between them. The germline CDR1 and CDR2 sequences are DFQATT and SNEGSKA (reference sequence). The CDR3 region has the DNA TGCAGTGCGATGACAGAGATCTATGGCTACACCTTC. Translating it yields CSAMTEIYGYTF.

This clonotype was seen ten or more times. The chain is built from TRBV10-2 and TRBJ2-7, with TRBD1 as a possible D gene (6 bases). V lost 0 bases, J lost 12 bases, and 21 bases lay in between. CDR3 length equals 15 residues. Germline CDR1 reads WSHSY; CDR2 reads SAAADI. The CDR3: CASSESMSTGPRGYF. CDR3 sequence (DNA): TGCGCCAGCAGTGAGTCGATGAGTACAGGGCCGAGGGGGTACTTC.

This clonotype was seen repeatedly, ten times or more. The chain links TRBV28 to TRBJ1-2; 12 bases are a match to TRBD1. The germline V gene encodes CDR1 MDHEN and CDR2 SYDVKM. This CDR3 has 14 residues. The ends lost 6 bases at V and 8 bases at J; junction bases unmatched: 7. Here the CDR3 DNA reads TGTGCCAGCAGCCGGGACAGGGGGCCGGACGGCTACACCTTC. It is translated as CASSRDRGPDGYTF.

The chain uses TRBV7-2 and TRBJ2-7; D may be TRBD2 (5 bases). Trimming took 5 bases from V and 0 from J, leaving 11 bases between them. CDR1 and CDR2 (germline): SGHTA, FQGNSA. The CDR3 covers 14 residues. The CDR3 sequence is CASSHLTNSYEQYF. The CDR3 DNA is TGTGCCAGCAGCCATTTGACTAACTCCTACGAGCAGTACTTC. The full variable domain, in which reference TRBV7-2 and TRBJ2-7 provide the parts outside the CDR3, is GAGVSQSPSNKVTEKGKDVELRCDPISGHTALYWYRQSLGQGLEFLIYFQGNSAPDKSGLPSDRFSAERTGGSVSTLTIQRTQQEDSAVYLCASSHLTNSYEQYFGPGTRLTVT.